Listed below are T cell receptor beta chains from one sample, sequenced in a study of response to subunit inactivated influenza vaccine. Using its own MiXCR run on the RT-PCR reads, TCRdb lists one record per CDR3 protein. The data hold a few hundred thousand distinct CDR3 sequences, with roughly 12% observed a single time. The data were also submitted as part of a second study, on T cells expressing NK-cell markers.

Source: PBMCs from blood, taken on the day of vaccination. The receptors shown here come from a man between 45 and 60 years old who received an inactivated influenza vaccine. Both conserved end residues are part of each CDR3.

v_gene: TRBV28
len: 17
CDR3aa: CASSLPPPAGRSTEAFF

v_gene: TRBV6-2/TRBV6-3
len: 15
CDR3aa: CASTTRSGSSYEQYF

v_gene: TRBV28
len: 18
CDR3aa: CASNPGLAGVSNTGELFF

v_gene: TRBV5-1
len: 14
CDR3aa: CASSSNAGTGELFF

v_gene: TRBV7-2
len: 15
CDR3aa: CASSQGPRHNSPLHF

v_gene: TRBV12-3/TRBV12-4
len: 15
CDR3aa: CASSSRQYSTDTQYF

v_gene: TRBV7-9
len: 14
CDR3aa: CASSFTGRTDTQYF

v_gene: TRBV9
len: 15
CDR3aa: CASSVVWGSTDTQYF

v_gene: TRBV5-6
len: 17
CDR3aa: CASSGRGLKGGSYEQYF

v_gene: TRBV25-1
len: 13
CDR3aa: CASSGDKNSPLHF

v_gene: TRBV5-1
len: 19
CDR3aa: CASSFFTSGSNWDYNEQFF

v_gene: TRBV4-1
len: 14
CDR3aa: CASRPSWGYNEQFF

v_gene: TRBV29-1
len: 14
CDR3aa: CSVGAPGQKYGYTF

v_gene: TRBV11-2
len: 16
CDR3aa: CASSSIRDRLTGELFF

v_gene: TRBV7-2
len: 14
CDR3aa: CASSFKSSTDTQYF

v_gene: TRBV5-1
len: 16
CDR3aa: CASSLGSGNRANVLTF

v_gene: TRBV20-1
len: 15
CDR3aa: CSAPDASGAHNEQFF

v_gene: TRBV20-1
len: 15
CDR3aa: CSVTLTRGWNTEAFF

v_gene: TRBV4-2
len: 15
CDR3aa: CASSQAGLNTGELFF

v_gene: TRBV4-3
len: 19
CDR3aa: CASSQLAGQGILWTGELFF

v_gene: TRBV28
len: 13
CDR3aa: CASAAGEYNEQFF

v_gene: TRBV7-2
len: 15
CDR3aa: CASSLVGGAPETQYF

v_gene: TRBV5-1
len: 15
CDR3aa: CASSQNRGIQETQYF

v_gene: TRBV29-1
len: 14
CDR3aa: CSVRGWRSTDTQYF

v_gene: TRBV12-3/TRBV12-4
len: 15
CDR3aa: CASRLAVGAKNIQYF

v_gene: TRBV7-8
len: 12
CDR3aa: CASSSITDTQYF

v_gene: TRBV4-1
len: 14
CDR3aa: CASSRDRANEKLFF

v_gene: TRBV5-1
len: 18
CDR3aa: CASSLTIGGSSSYNEQFF

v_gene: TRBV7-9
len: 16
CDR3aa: CASSPRTSGGRDTQYF

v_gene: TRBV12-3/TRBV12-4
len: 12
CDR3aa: CASTTRFFKAFF

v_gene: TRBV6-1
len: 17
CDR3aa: CASSLGLAGRSGETQYF

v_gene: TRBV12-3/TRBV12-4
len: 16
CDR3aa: CASSFSPGLLNSPLHF

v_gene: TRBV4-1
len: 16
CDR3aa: CASSQDLQGRQEKLFF

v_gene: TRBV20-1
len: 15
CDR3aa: CSARPGLSYTGELFF

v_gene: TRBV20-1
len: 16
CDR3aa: CSARRGWGGSGTEAFF

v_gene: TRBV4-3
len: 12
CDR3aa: CASSQDIYEQYF

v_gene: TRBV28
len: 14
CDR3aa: CASSSTRIPYEQYF

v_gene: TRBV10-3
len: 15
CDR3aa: CATSPGQILVETQYF

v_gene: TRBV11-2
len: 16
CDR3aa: CASSLHPGQGATEAFF

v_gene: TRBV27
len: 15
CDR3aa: CASIGTSGSLDTQYF

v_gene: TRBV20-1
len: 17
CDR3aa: CSAKRVGPGPGASEAFF

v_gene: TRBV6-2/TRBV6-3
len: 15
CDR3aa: CASSSIPARTGTTFF

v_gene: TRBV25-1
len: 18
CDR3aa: CASSEYLAAGRFYYTQYF

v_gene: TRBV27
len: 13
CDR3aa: CASSLGGLGTQYF

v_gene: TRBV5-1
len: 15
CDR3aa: CASSFPAGSTDTQYF